The rows below give T cell receptor beta chains drawn from one sample of a study of blood T cell repertoires in COVID-19. The assay was immunoSEQ multiplex PCR, and TCRdb's table has in-frame clones only and misses some. Of roughly 250,000 clones detected, about 87% appear once; the ten largest clones hold roughly 8.6%. Specimen: peripheral blood. These receptors were obtained from a human donor in a cohort sampled during active COVID-19. Both conserved end residues are part of each CDR3. A D gene is named only where the DNA matches it firmly. For some rows the clone size is stated as once, few or many, or as a class when expanded; others skip it.

j_gene: TRBJ1-2
d_gene: .
v_gene: TRBV11-2
abundance: .
CDR3nt: TGTGCCAGCAGCCACAGGGTTGGCTACACCTTC
CDR3aa: CASSHRVGYTF

j_gene: TRBJ2-5
d_gene: .
v_gene: TRBV28
abundance: once
CDR3nt: TGTGCCAGCAGTTTAACGGGGGAGGCGAAGGCCCAGTACTTC
CDR3aa: CASSLTGEAKAQYF

j_gene: TRBJ1-5
d_gene: TRBD1
v_gene: TRBV3-1/TRBV3-2
abundance: .
CDR3nt: TGTGCCAGCAGCCAAGATCTGGGGACAGGGGCTCAGCCCCAGCATTTT
CDR3aa: CASSQDLGTGAQPQHF

j_gene: TRBJ1-2
d_gene: .
v_gene: TRBV21-1
abundance: .
CDR3nt: TGTGCCAGCAGACAACCTACAGGGGCTGACCTCTATGGCTACACCTTC
CDR3aa: CASRQPTGADLYGYTF

j_gene: TRBJ1-3
d_gene: .
v_gene: TRBV6-6
abundance: few
CDR3nt: TGTGCCAGCAGCCAGGGGCACGGAAACACCATATATTTT
CDR3aa: CASSQGHGNTIYF

j_gene: TRBJ2-3
d_gene: .
v_gene: TRBV15
abundance: .
CDR3nt: TGTGCCACCAGCAGAGTTATCACAGATACGCAGTATTTT
CDR3aa: CATSRVITDTQYF

j_gene: TRBJ1-5
d_gene: .
v_gene: TRBV11-2
abundance: .
CDR3nt: TGTGCCAGCAGCTTAGGAGGGGGACGCAATCAGCCCCAGCATTTT
CDR3aa: CASSLGGGRNQPQHF

j_gene: TRBJ2-7
d_gene: TRBD2
v_gene: TRBV2
abundance: once
CDR3nt: TGTGCCAGCAGTGAGGGGGAGGGGTTTTCCTACGAGCAGTACTTC
CDR3aa: CASSEGEGFSYEQYF

j_gene: TRBJ2-7
d_gene: TRBD1
v_gene: TRBV11-3
abundance: .
CDR3nt: TGTGCCAGCAGCCCCAGGACAGGGTATTTCGACGAGCAGTACTTC
CDR3aa: CASSPRTGYFDEQYF

j_gene: TRBJ1-2
d_gene: .
v_gene: TRBV7-2
abundance: .
CDR3nt: TGTGCCAGCAGCCTCATTAGCGGCCTCTCCAACAATGGCTACACCTTC
CDR3aa: CASSLISGLSNNGYTF

j_gene: TRBJ2-7
d_gene: TRBD1
v_gene: TRBV6-1
abundance: .
CDR3nt: TGTGCCAGCAGTGCGTTGGACAGGGGGACTTTTCGCGAGCAGTACTTC
CDR3aa: CASSALDRGTFREQYF

j_gene: TRBJ1-4
d_gene: TRBD1
v_gene: TRBV5-1
abundance: .
CDR3nt: TGCGCCAGCAGCTTCTTCCAGGGGGACAATGAAAAACTGTTTTTT
CDR3aa: CASSFFQGDNEKLFF

j_gene: TRBJ2-5
d_gene: TRBD2
v_gene: TRBV3-1/TRBV3-2
abundance: .
CDR3nt: TGTGCCAGCAGCCAAGGACTAGCGGGGGAGACCCAGTACTTC
CDR3aa: CASSQGLAGETQYF

j_gene: TRBJ2-7
d_gene: .
v_gene: TRBV29-1
abundance: .
CDR3nt: TGCAGCGTTGGCGGGGACTACGAGCAGTACTTC
CDR3aa: CSVGGDYEQYF

j_gene: TRBJ2-7
d_gene: .
v_gene: TRBV19
abundance: .
CDR3nt: TGTGCCAGTAGTAAGGGAGAGGGAAGCTCCTACGAGCAGTACTTC
CDR3aa: CASSKGEGSSYEQYF

j_gene: TRBJ2-7
d_gene: .
v_gene: TRBV29-1
abundance: .
CDR3nt: TGCAGCGTTGGGGGTGATTGGCCGGACACCTACGAGCAGTACTTC
CDR3aa: CSVGGDWPDTYEQYF

j_gene: TRBJ2-5
d_gene: .
v_gene: TRBV18
abundance: .
CDR3nt: TGTGCCAGCTCACCTCAACAGGGTGTAGAGACCCAGTACTTC
CDR3aa: CASSPQQGVETQYF

j_gene: TRBJ2-5
d_gene: .
v_gene: TRBV7-9
abundance: .
CDR3nt: TGTGCCAGCAGCTTATCAGGGTTACGGGCCGCCGGGACCCAGTACTTC
CDR3aa: CASSLSGLRAAGTQYF

j_gene: TRBJ2-3
d_gene: .
v_gene: TRBV2
abundance: few
CDR3nt: TGTGCCAGCAGTGATGGGGTAGGGGCAGATACGCAGTATTTT
CDR3aa: CASSDGVGADTQYF

j_gene: TRBJ2-3
d_gene: .
v_gene: TRBV6-5
abundance: .
CDR3nt: TGTGCCAGCAGTCAACAGGATACGCAGTATTTT
CDR3aa: CASSQQDTQYF

j_gene: TRBJ2-3
d_gene: TRBD2
v_gene: TRBV28
abundance: .
CDR3nt: TGTGCCAGCGTTGAGAACTACCGGAGCGGGGGAATCACAGATACGCAGTATTTT
CDR3aa: CASVENYRSGGITDTQYF

j_gene: TRBJ1-1
d_gene: .
v_gene: TRBV19
abundance: .
CDR3nt: TGTGCCAGTAACGATCGGCGGGCATTGAACACTGAAGCTTTCTTT
CDR3aa: CASNDRRALNTEAFF

j_gene: TRBJ2-1
d_gene: TRBD2
v_gene: TRBV4-2
abundance: .
CDR3nt: TGTGCCAGCAGCCAAGAAGTTGGGGAGGCGGGGGAGTTCTTC
CDR3aa: CASSQEVGEAGEFF

j_gene: TRBJ2-6
d_gene: .
v_gene: TRBV9
abundance: .
CDR3nt: TGTGCCAGCAGCGCTTTTATAAGCCCCTCTGGGGCCAACGTCCTGACTTTC
CDR3aa: CASSAFISPSGANVLTF

j_gene: TRBJ1-5
d_gene: .
v_gene: TRBV7-9
abundance: .
CDR3nt: TGTGCCAGCAGCCCAACAGGGAGCAATCAGCCCCAGCATTTT
CDR3aa: CASSPTGSNQPQHF

j_gene: TRBJ1-3
d_gene: .
v_gene: TRBV19
abundance: .
CDR3nt: TGTGCCAGTAGACGACAGTCAGGAGCCGGAAACACCATATATTTT
CDR3aa: CASRRQSGAGNTIYF

j_gene: TRBJ2-7
d_gene: .
v_gene: TRBV29-1
abundance: .
CDR3nt: TGCAGCGTTGAAGATTCGCTACAGTACGAGCAGTACTTC
CDR3aa: CSVEDSLQYEQYF

j_gene: TRBJ1-2
d_gene: .
v_gene: TRBV7-2
abundance: .
CDR3nt: TGTGCCAGCAGCTTAGAGCGGGGGCCTAACTATGGCTACACCTTC
CDR3aa: CASSLERGPNYGYTF

j_gene: TRBJ2-7
d_gene: TRBD1
v_gene: TRBV3-1/TRBV3-2
abundance: .
CDR3nt: TGTGCCAGCAGCCAAGATAGCTCTCAGGGGGCCTACGAGCAGTACTTC
CDR3aa: CASSQDSSQGAYEQYF

j_gene: TRBJ2-5
d_gene: .
v_gene: TRBV19
abundance: .
CDR3nt: TGTGCCAGTAGTATAGGTATTGTGGAGACCCAGTACTTC
CDR3aa: CASSIGIVETQYF

j_gene: TRBJ1-2
d_gene: TRBD1
v_gene: TRBV2
abundance: .
CDR3nt: TGTGCCAGCAGTGAAGCGCAGGTACAGGGGGTAAGGTACTATGGCTACACCTTC
CDR3aa: CASSEAQVQGVRYYGYTF

j_gene: TRBJ1-1
d_gene: .
v_gene: TRBV7-8
abundance: .
CDR3nt: TGTGCCAGCAGCTCAGAGGATTACACTGAAGCTTTCTTT
CDR3aa: CASSSEDYTEAFF

j_gene: TRBJ1-4
d_gene: .
v_gene: TRBV6-5
abundance: .
CDR3nt: TGTGCCAGCCTAGGGAGGGGGAAACTGTTTTTT
CDR3aa: CASLGRGKLFF

j_gene: TRBJ1-1
d_gene: .
v_gene: TRBV5-1
abundance: .
CDR3nt: TGCGCCAGCAGCTTAGGGCAGGGCCCTGAAGCTTTCTTT
CDR3aa: CASSLGQGPEAFF

j_gene: TRBJ2-1
d_gene: TRBD2
v_gene: TRBV27
abundance: .
CDR3nt: TGTGCCAGCAGTTCCCGGACTAGCGGGAGAGACGATACCTACAATGAGCAGTTCTTC
CDR3aa: CASSSRTSGRDDTYNEQFF

j_gene: TRBJ1-2
d_gene: .
v_gene: TRBV28
abundance: .
CDR3nt: TGTGCCAGCAGTTTAACCGCCAGCAGGGTTAGTGGCTACACCTTC
CDR3aa: CASSLTASRVSGYTF

j_gene: TRBJ1-1
d_gene: .
v_gene: TRBV12-3/TRBV12-4
abundance: .
CDR3nt: TGTGCCAGCAGTACCGGGACTAACACTGAAGCTTTCTTT
CDR3aa: CASSTGTNTEAFF

j_gene: TRBJ1-2
d_gene: TRBD1
v_gene: TRBV6-5
abundance: .
CDR3nt: TGTGCCAGCAGTTACGGGACAGGGAGGATTGGCTACACCTTC
CDR3aa: CASSYGTGRIGYTF

j_gene: TRBJ2-7
d_gene: TRBD2
v_gene: TRBV7-6
abundance: .
CDR3nt: TGTGCCAGCAGCCCAGGACTAGCGGAGGCCTCCTACGAGCAGTACTTC
CDR3aa: CASSPGLAEASYEQYF

j_gene: TRBJ2-2
d_gene: .
v_gene: TRBV11-2
abundance: once
CDR3nt: TGTGCCAGCAGCAACCGACAGGTTCTTAACACCGGGGAGCTGTTTTTT
CDR3aa: CASSNRQVLNTGELFF

j_gene: TRBJ2-3
d_gene: TRBD2
v_gene: TRBV5-1
abundance: .
CDR3nt: TGCGCCAGCAGCTTGGCTCTAGCGGCCGGGACAGATACGCAGTATTTT
CDR3aa: CASSLALAAGTDTQYF

j_gene: TRBJ2-7
d_gene: TRBD1
v_gene: TRBV3-1/TRBV3-2
abundance: .
CDR3nt: TGTGCCAGCAGCACTTGGGACAGGGGGCCCCGGGGCGAGCAGTACTTC
CDR3aa: CASSTWDRGPRGEQYF

j_gene: TRBJ1-1
d_gene: TRBD1
v_gene: TRBV6-5
abundance: .
CDR3nt: TGTGCCAGCAGTTCAAGACAGGGTCGAGCTTTCTTT
CDR3aa: CASSSRQGRAFF

j_gene: TRBJ2-7
d_gene: .
v_gene: TRBV10-3
abundance: .
CDR3nt: TGTGCCATCAGTGAGTCCTATTCCTACGAGCAGTACTTC
CDR3aa: CAISESYSYEQYF

j_gene: TRBJ2-7
d_gene: TRBD2
v_gene: TRBV7-6
abundance: .
CDR3nt: TGTGCCAGCAGCCCCCGACTAGCGGGAGCCTACGAGCAGTACTTC
CDR3aa: CASSPRLAGAYEQYF

j_gene: TRBJ1-1
d_gene: .
v_gene: TRBV28
abundance: .
CDR3nt: TGTGCCAGCAGTTTAGGGGGGGCTGGTGGAACTGAAGCTTTCTTT
CDR3aa: CASSLGGAGGTEAFF

j_gene: TRBJ2-5
d_gene: .
v_gene: TRBV19
abundance: .
CDR3nt: TGTGCCAGTAAAGTGGCCGACCTAGGGTCGGGAACCCAGTACTTC
CDR3aa: CASKVADLGSGTQYF

j_gene: TRBJ2-1
d_gene: TRBD2
v_gene: TRBV3-1/TRBV3-2
abundance: .
CDR3nt: TGTGCCAGCAGCCCTCTAGCGGGAGGATACAATGAGCAGTTCTTC
CDR3aa: CASSPLAGGYNEQFF

j_gene: TRBJ2-7
d_gene: TRBD1
v_gene: TRBV7-2
abundance: .
CDR3nt: TGTGCCAGCAGCCTCTTGACAGGGGGCCTCTACGAGCAGTACTTC
CDR3aa: CASSLLTGGLYEQYF